The clone carrying this TCR beta chain was counted once. This entry is derived from a study of shared clonotypes between healthy human individuals. About the research overall: CD4 naive and memory got three plates each, CD8 naive two, CD8 memory one.

CDR3 length: 14 residues. Trimming took 5 bases from V and 2 from J, leaving 12 bases between them. CDR1 is MDHEN, CDR2 SYDVKM, per germline. Some clones are missing from TCRdb's copy, which holds only in-frame ones; the method was immunoSEQ multiplex PCR. The repertoire consists of millions of clones, with approximately 93% occurring once and the leading ten covering 0.39%. The V gene is TRBV28, the J gene TRBJ1-2; no clear D. Input material: naive CD4+ T cells from PBMCs. Subset described: CD45RA+ positively selected. The sequence derives from a man aged 18 to 30 in good health. Some clones in this sample may be carry-over from other donors' samples. The CDR3 loop is CASSTLTPNYGYTF. CDR3 DNA: TGTGCCAGCAGTACACTGACACCCAACTATGGCTACACCTTC.